This T cell receptor beta chain was documented in a study of human T cells and chemical hapten exposure. Study-wide points: Donor immune responses may differ from healthy people's, since all donors had alopecia. TCRs exceeding a frequency of 1 in 1000 stayed unchanged under DPC sensitization. Among expanded TCRs, significantly more large CDR3 similarity clusters formed than among controls.

TCRdb re-derived calls from the RACE reads in MiXCR, one entry per CDR3 protein. The sample gives 150,000 to 200,000 distinct CDR3 sequences, around 22% of which show up once; about 6.7% is in the top ten. On this clonotype: Antigen unknown.

The germline gives CDR1 SNHLY, CDR2 FYNNEI. The CDR3 has 13 residues. Trimming pared 10 bases from V and 1 base from J, leaving 14 bases between. Time point of the sample: patch test 1, 2 weeks after DPC sensitization. The treatment: therapeutic diphenylcyclopropenone sensitization with weekly scalp DPC. The TCR sequence derives from a woman in her forties or fifties with alopecia areata. Some clones in this sample may be carry-over from other donors' samples. The sample consisted of whole blood, taken in connection with sensitization to the hapten diphenylcyclopropenone (DPC). The J gene is TRBJ2-7, the V gene TRBV2; perhaps TRBD2 as D (6 bases). CDR3 amino acids: CATCWDSSYEQYF. In DNA, the CDR3 is TGTGCCACTTGCTGGGACTCATCCTACGAGCAGTACTTC.